This T cell receptor (beta chain) emerged from a study of blood T cell repertoires in COVID-19. Background on the study: COVID-19 samples, acute and convalescent, were from the United States, Italy and Spain. Nucleic acid was either cDNA or gDNA, and it came from T cells, B-cell-depleted T cells, or PBMCs.

Cohorts were assigned according to the clinical history that participants reported. The authors' processing: Reference gene primer amplification in the assay estimated nucleated cell counts. Assay: immunoSEQ multiplex PCR; the TCRdb copy retains only in-frame clones and omits some. D and trimming were read from the DNA, whereas the V and J calls and clone size are those reported in that table. The data hold 250,000 to 300,000 clones, with just over 90% observed a single time. V lost 5 bases to trimming and J lost 4 bases, with 17 bases between them. The germline gives CDR1 MDHEN, CDR2 SYDVKM. The CDR3 totals 15 residues.

The chain couples TRBV28 to TRBJ1-2; D is possibly TRBD1 (6 bases). The sequenced material came from PBMCs or T cells enriched from blood (not recorded which). This receptor was obtained from a woman aged 40 to 55 with acute COVID-19. The CDR3 region has the DNA TGTGCCAGCAGTACCGCGAGGGGGAATATCTATGGCTACACCTTC. Protein product: CASSTARGNIYGYTF.